This paragraph reports one TCR beta chain. The source of the sample is a study of shared clonotypes between healthy human individuals. The germline CDR1 and CDR2 sequences are SGHNT and YYREEE (reference sequence). V was clipped by 4 bases and J by 0 bases, with 14 bases between them. The CDR3 is 15 residues long. Clones were read by immunoSEQ multiplex PCR, and TCRdb kept only the in-frame ones, dropping some. Among roughly 2,300,000 clones listed, just under 95% were seen once. Sequenced: naive CD4+ T cells from PBMCs. Specified subset: CD45RA+ positively selected. This receptor was taken from a man aged 18 to 29 in good health. Some clones in this sample may be carry-over from other donors' samples. The V and J genes are TRBV5-4 and TRBJ2-7; D ambiguous. CDR3 bases: TGTGCCAGCAGCCCCTCTAGGGCCAACTCCTACGAGCAGTACTTC. Translation: CASSPSRANSYEQYF.